A selection of T cell receptor beta chains follows, all from one sample in a study of CXCR3-negative and CXCR3-positive naive CD8 T cells. TCRdb reprocessed the 5' RACE reads and reports one entry per CDR3 protein, with no DNA. This repertoire includes around 95,000 distinct CDR3 sequences. Material for sequencing was naive CXCR3+ CD8+ T cells from blood. Receptors were obtained from a human donor in good health. Some clones in this sample may be carry-over from other donors' samples. Both conserved end residues are part of each CDR3.

J | V | CDR3
TRBJ1-5 | TRBV20-1 | CSATLTGLVQPQHF
TRBJ2-7 | TRBV29-1 | CSVVWDTEYEQYF
TRBJ2-7 | TRBV20-1 | CSARVQVYEQYF
TRBJ2-5 | TRBV5-5 | CASSPDFLTAVQETQYF
TRBJ2-2 | TRBV29-1 | CSVDSGVGTGELFF
TRBJ2-5 | TRBV5-1 | CASSPASGTSGETQYF
TRBJ2-3 | TRBV21-1 | CASSKDKRCWTGGGRF
TRBJ2-7 | TRBV6-1 | CASSPSGGVDEQYF
TRBJ2-3 | TRBV6-4 | CASSDSSGGATDTQYF
TRBJ2-3 | TRBV6-6 | CASSYYRNTDTQYF
TRBJ1-1 | TRBV4-1 | CASSLDRTEAFF
TRBJ2-7 | TRBV6-1 | CASSEGPGSRPFYEQYF
TRBJ2-1 | TRBV29-1 | CSVRFSFYNEQFF
TRBJ2-3 | TRBV9 | CASSGRMTDTQYF